Presented here are 6 T cell receptor beta chains from one specimen sequenced in a study of graft-versus-host responses after intestinal transplantation. The assay was immunoSEQ multiplex PCR, and TCRdb's table has in-frame clones only and misses some. The table records 95,000 to 100,000 clones, 86% of them present only once. The sequenced sample was PBMCs, obtained 255 days after intestinal transplant. The receptors stem from a human patient who received an intestinal transplant, so some T cells may come from the graft donor.

The rearrangement joins TRBV9 to TRBJ1-1, with TRBD1 matching 9 bases. Losses at the gene ends were 4 bases for V and 5 bases for J; bases not matched to a gene: 6. The germline V gene encodes CDR1 SGDLS and CDR2 YYNGEE. The CDR3 runs 14 residues. As DNA, the CDR3 is TGTGCCAGCAGCCCCCGACAGGGGGTAACTGAAGCTTTCTTT. It yields the protein CASSPRQGVTEAFF.

V and J are TRBV2 and TRBJ2-7, with 8 bases matching TRBD1. V was pared by 10 bases and J by 5 bases, with 7 bases of the junction left unmatched. The germline CDR1 and CDR2 sequences are SNHLY and FYNNEI. The CDR3 has 12 amino acids. This chain's CDR3 is CAIDRGRDEQYF. The CDR3 DNA follows: TGTGCCATCGACAGGGGAAGGGACGAGCAGTACTTC.

The chain employs TRBV28 and TRBJ1-4; no clear D gene. V lost 2 bases and J 8 bases, leaving 12 bases between the germline ends. Per the germline V gene, CDR1 is MDHEN and CDR2 is SYDVKM. This CDR3 region has 14 residues. CDR3 DNA sequence: TGTGCCAGCAGTTTAGCGGGTGTAAGCGAAAAACTGTTTTTT. It is translated as CASSLAGVSEKLFF.

The chain recombines TRBV12-5 with TRBJ2-1; TRBD1 is a possible D gene (6 bases). The germline V gene encodes CDR1 LGHNT and CDR2 FRNRAP. The CDR3 has 15 residues. V was shortened by 7 bases and J by 0 bases, with 13 bases between the two germline ends. CDR3: CASAGGQSSYNEQFF. The CDR3 region has the DNA TGTGCTAGTGCCGGAGGACAGAGCTCCTACAATGAGCAGTTCTTC.

The rearrangement joins TRBV27 to TRBJ2-5; D not certain. The V end lost 5 bases, the J end lost 1 base, and 8 bases lay between the germline ends. CDR3 length equals 13 residues. Looked up from germline, CDR1 is MNHEY and CDR2 is SMNVEV (reference sequence). CDR3 sequence (DNA): TGTGCCAGCAGTGAGGCTAGCCAAGAGACCCAGTACTTC. Its translation: CASSEASQETQYF.

V is TRBV5-4 and J is TRBJ1-2, with a weak D call TRBD1 (6 bases). Germline-derived CDR1 and CDR2 are SGHNT and YYREEE (reference sequence). This CDR3 has 13 residues. V lost 5 bases and J lost 7, with 15 bases in between. The CDR3 DNA is TGTGCCAGCAGTCTGGACAGAACTTTTGGCTACACCTTC. Amino acids: CASSLDRTFGYTF.